This T cell receptor beta chain is from a study of graft-versus-host responses after intestinal transplantation. As concerns this clone: Its antigen is not known. One end of the junction fails to match germline, which may point to a read error.

This CDR3 comprises 13 residues. From germline, CDR1 is SGHDT and CDR2 YYEEEE. Profiled with immunoSEQ multiplex PCR; TCRdb holds only in-frame clones, not every one. The table lists about 70,000 clones, about 87% of them singletons, with roughly 0.4% in the top ten. Study results and limitations: Some GvH clones appeared in ileal mucosa or blood before recipient bone marrow.

The sample in question was unstimulated CD4+ T cells sorted from spleen or lymph node cells, obtained before transplant. This clonotype originated in a human donor who was the organ donor for an intestinal transplant. The genes are TRBV5-6 and TRBJ2-1; TRBD2 might be the D (5 bases). CDR3 sequence: CASSLDFPLEQFF. The CDR3 nucleotides read TGTGCCAGCAGTTTGGACTTCCCCCTTGAGCAGTTCTTC.